This T cell receptor (beta chain) is drawn from a study of blood T cell repertoires in COVID-19. Libraries were prepared by immunoSEQ multiplex PCR; TCRdb keeps only in-frame clonotypes and omits some of them. The sample has fewer than 150,000 clones, around 83% seen once. The sequence came from a woman in her forties or fifties with acute or convalescent COVID-19. Sequenced material: peripheral blood.

DNA of the CDR3: TGTGCCAGCAGCTTAAACTGGGAGAACGAGCAGTACTTC. It codes for CASSLNWENEQYF. The chain employs TRBV11-1 and TRBJ2-7; D may be TRBD2 (5 bases). V lost 2 bases, J lost 5 bases, and 10 bases lay in between. This CDR3 has 13 residues. Germline CDR1 SGHAT, CDR2 FQDESV (reference sequence).